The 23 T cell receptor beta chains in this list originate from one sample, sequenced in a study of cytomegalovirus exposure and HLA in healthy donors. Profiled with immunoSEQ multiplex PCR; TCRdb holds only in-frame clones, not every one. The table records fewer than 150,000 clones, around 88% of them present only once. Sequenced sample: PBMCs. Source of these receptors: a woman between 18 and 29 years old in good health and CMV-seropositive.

CDR3 residues: CASSAAGRRNTGELFF. The CDR3 DNA reads TGTGCCAGCAGCGCGGCGGGGCGGCGGAACACCGGGGAGCTGTTTTTT. This chain uses TRBV5-4 with TRBJ2-2; possible D gene TRBD2, 6 bases. Per germline, CDR1 SGHNT and CDR2 YYREEE (reference sequence). V dropped 4 bases and J dropped 1 base, with 14 bases sitting between them. This CDR3 region has 16 residues.

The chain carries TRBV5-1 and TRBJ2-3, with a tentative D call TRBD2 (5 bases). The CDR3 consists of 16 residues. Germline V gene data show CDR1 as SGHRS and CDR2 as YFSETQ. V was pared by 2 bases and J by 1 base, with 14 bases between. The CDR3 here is CASSLTAGSGTDTQYF. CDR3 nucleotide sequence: TGCGCCAGCAGCTTAACGGCGGGCTCAGGCACAGATACGCAGTATTTT.

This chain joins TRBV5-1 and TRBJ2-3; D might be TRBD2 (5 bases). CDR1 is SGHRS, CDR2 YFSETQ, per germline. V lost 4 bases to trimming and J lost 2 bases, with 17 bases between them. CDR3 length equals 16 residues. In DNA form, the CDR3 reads TGCGCCAGCAGCCATCCGGTGCGGAGGCCCACAGATACGCAGTATTTT. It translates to CASSHPVRRPTDTQYF.

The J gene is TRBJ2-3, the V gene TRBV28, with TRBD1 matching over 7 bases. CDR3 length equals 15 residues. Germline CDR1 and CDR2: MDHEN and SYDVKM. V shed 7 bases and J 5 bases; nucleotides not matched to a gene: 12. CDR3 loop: CASTTGAGGGDTQYF. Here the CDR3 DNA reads TGTGCCAGCACCACCGGAGCAGGGGGTGGAGATACGCAGTATTTT.

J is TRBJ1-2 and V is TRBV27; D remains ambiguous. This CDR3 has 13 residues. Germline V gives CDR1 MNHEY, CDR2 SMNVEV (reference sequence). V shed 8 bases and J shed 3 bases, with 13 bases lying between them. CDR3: CASRFLEDYGYTF. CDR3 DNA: TGTGCCAGCCGCTTTCTAGAAGACTATGGCTACACCTTC.

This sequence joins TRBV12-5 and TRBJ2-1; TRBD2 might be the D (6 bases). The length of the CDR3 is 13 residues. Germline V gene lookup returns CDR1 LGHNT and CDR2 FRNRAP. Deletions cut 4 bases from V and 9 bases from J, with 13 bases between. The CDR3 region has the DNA TGTGCTAGTGGTTATGATGTAGCGGCTGAGCAGTTCTTC. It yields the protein CASGYDVAAEQFF.

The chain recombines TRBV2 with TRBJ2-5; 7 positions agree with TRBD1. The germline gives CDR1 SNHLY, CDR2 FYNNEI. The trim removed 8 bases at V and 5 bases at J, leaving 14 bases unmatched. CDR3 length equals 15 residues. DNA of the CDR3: TGTGCCAGCCGAACTAGGGTTATGACAGGGGAGACCCAGTACTTC. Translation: CASRTRVMTGETQYF.

CDR3 residues: CASSSGLGSYEQYF. The CDR3, as DNA: TGTGCCAGTAGTAGCGGTCTGGGCTCCTACGAGCAGTACTTC. The rearrangement joins TRBV19 to TRBJ2-7; no firm D call. Germline CDR1 LNHDA, CDR2 SQIVND (reference sequence). The CDR3 loop spans 14 amino acids. Trimming cost V 4 bases and J 0 bases, with 10 bases left between them.

Here the CDR3 reads CASKWAANTGELFF. In nucleotides, the CDR3 is TGTGCCAGCAAATGGGCAGCGAACACCGGGGAGCTGTTTTTT. The rearrangement uses TRBV2 and TRBJ2-2; D unresolved. The germline V gene has CDR1 SNHLY and CDR2 FYNNEI. V was pared by 7 bases and J by 0 bases, with 9 bases between. The CDR3 loop spans 14 amino acids.

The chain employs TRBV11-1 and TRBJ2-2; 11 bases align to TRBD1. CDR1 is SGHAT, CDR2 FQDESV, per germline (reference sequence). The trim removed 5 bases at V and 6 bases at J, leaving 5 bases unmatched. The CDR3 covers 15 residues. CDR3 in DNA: TGTGCCAGCAGCGCGGGACAGGGGGTTTCCGGGGAGCTGTTTTTT. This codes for CASSAGQGVSGELFF.

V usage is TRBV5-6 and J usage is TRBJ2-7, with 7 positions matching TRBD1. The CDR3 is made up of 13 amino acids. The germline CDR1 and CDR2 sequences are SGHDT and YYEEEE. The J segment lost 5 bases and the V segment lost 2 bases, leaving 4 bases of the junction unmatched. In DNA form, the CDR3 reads TGTGCCAGCAGCTTCAAAGGGGGCGACGAGCAGTACTTC. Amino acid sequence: CASSFKGGDEQYF. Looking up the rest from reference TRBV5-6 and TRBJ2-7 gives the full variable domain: DAGVTQSPTHLIKTRGQQVTLRCSPKSGHDTVSWYQQALGQGPQFIFQYYEEEERQRGNFPDRFSGHQFPNYSSELNVNALLLGDSALYLCASSFKGGDEQYFGPGTRLTVT.

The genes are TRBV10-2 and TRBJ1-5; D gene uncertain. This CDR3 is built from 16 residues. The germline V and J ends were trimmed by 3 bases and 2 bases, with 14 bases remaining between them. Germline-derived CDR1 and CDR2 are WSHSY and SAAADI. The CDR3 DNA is TGCGCCAGCAGTGATCCTCGAGGGATTGGCAATCAGCCCCAGCATTTT. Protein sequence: CASSDPRGIGNQPQHF.

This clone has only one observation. Written as DNA, the CDR3 is TGCGCCAGCAGCTTGGGCGGGGGGCGCTACAATGAGCAGTTCTTC. Translation gives CASSLGGGRYNEQFF. The V gene is TRBV5-1, the J gene TRBJ2-1; 8 nucleotides align to TRBD2. The V and J ends lost 0 bases and 3 bases, in that order; junction bases with no gene match: 2. CDR1 is SGHRS, CDR2 YFSETQ, per germline. The CDR3 covers 15 residues.

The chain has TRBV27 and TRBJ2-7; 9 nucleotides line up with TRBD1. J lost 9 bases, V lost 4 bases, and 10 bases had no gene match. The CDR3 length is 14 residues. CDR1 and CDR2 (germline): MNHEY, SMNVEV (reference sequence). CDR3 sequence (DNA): TGTGCCAGCAGTTCTCCGGGACAGGGTTCGGTGCAGTACTTC. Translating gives CASSSPGQGSVQYF.

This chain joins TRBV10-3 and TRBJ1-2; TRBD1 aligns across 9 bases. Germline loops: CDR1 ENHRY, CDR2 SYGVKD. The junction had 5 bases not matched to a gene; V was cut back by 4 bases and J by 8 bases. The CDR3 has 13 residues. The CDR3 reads CAISGDREGGYTF. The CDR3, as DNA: TGTGCCATCAGTGGGGACAGGGAAGGGGGCTACACCTTC.

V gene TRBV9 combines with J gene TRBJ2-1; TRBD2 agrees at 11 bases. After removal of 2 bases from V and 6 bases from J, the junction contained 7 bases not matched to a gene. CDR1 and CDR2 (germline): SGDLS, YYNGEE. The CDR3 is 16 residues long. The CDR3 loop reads CASSVLTSGVGNEQFF. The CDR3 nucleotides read TGTGCCAGCAGCGTTTTGACTAGCGGGGTTGGCAATGAGCAGTTCTTC.

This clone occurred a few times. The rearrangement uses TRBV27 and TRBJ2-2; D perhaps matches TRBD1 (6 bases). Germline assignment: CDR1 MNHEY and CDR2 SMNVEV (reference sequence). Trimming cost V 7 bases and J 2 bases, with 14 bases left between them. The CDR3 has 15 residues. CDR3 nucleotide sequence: TGTGCCAGCATCCCCCCAGGGGCTAACACCGGGGAGCTGTTTTTT. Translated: CASIPPGANTGELFF.

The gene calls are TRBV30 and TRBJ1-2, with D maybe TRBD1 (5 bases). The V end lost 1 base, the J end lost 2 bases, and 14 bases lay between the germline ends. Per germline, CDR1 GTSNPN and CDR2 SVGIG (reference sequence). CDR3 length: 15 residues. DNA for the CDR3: TGTGCCTGGAGTGAGCCCTCTGGGGGGAACTATGGCTACACCTTC. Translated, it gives CAWSEPSGGNYGYTF.

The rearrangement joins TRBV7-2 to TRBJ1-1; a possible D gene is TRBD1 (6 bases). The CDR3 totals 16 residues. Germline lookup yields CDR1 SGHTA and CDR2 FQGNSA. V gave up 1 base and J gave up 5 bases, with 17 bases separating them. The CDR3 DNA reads TGTGCCAGCAGCTTAGAAGGGATGACAGGTACGACTGAAGCTTTCTTT. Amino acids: CASSLEGMTGTTEAFF.

The CDR3 coding sequence is TGCGCCAGCAGCCTTGACAGAGGCTATGGCTACACCTTC. This translates into CASSLDRGYGYTF. The chain has TRBV5-1 and TRBJ1-2, with D maybe TRBD1 (5 bases). CDR3 length equals 13 residues. CDR1 is SGHRS and CDR2 is YFSETQ in the germline V gene. Trimming took off 4 bases at V and 4 bases at J, with 11 bases between the two ends.

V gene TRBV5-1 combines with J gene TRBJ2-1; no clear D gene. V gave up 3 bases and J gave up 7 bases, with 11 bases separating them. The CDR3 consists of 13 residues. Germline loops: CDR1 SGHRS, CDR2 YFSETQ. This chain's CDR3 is CASSSDGFNEQFF. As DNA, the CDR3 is TGCGCCAGCAGCTCCGACGGGTTTAATGAGCAGTTCTTC.

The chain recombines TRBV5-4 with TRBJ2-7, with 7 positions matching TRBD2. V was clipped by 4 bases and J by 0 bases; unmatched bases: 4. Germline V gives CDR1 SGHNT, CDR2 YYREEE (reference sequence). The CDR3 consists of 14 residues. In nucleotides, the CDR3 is TGTGCCAGCAGCAACGGGGGGAGCTCCTACGAGCAGTACTTC. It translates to CASSNGGSSYEQYF.

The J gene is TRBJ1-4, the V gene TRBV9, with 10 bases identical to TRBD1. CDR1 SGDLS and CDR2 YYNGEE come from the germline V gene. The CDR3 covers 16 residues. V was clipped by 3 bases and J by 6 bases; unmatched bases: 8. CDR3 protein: CASSANQGQGHEKLFF. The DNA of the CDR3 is TGTGCCAGCAGCGCAAATCAGGGACAGGGGCATGAAAAACTGTTTTTT.